This TCR beta chain was documented in a study of shared clonotypes between healthy human individuals. Findings of the study overall: In the sorted subsets, rarefaction showed sequencing was incomplete despite large depth. Larger estimated richness was generally seen in naive subsets than in memory subsets.

As for this clone: Its antigen is still unknown.

The authors ran the assay at deep level. Profiling relied on immunoSEQ multiplex PCR, and the TCRdb table lists in-frame clones only, not all of them. Of approximately 2,000,000 clones listed, about 90% are singletons. The V gene's germline CDR1 is SGHRS and CDR2 YFSETQ. V was pared by 3 bases and J by 0 bases, with 6 bases of the junction left unmatched. This CDR3 region has 17 residues. The clonotype originates from a man younger than 35 in good health. Some clones in this sample may be carry-over from other donors' samples. Sequencing was done on a sample of naive CD4+ T cells from PBMCs. Subset of the sample: CD45RA+ positively selected. V is TRBV5-1 and J is TRBJ2-6; 7 bases align to TRBD1. CDR3 residues: CASSWDSAASGANVLTF. For the CDR3, the DNA is TGCGCCAGCAGCTGGGACAGCGCCGCCTCTGGGGCCAACGTCCTGACTTTC.